What follows is one T cell receptor beta chain and its context. The antigen is undetermined. These data belong to a study of shared clonotypes between healthy human individuals. About the study: A donor's plate count was three for CD4 naive and three for CD4 memory; CD8 naive had two and CD8 memory one. The study, taken as a whole, reports: Memory subsets generally showed lower estimated richness than naive subsets. Four donors shared approximately 5% of their naive CD4 clonotypes.

Per the original methods: Filtering differed for immunoSEQ, which gave only junction sequences without quality scores. TCRdb's table, derived via immunoSEQ multiplex PCR, lists solely in-frame clones and lacks some. D and trimming were read from the DNA, whereas the V and J calls and clone size are those reported in that table. The data hold about 2.4 million clones, with approximately 93% observed a single time. The length of the CDR3 is 15 residues. V lost 3 bases, J lost 1 base, and 3 bases stayed unmatched. The germline V gene has CDR1 WNHNN and CDR2 SYGVQD (reference sequence). The chain recombines TRBV10-1 with TRBJ2-7; 10 bases are shared with TRBD1. The receptor comes from a man between 18 and 35 years old in good health. Some clones in this sample may be carry-over from other donors' samples. The sequenced sample consisted of naive CD4+ T cells from PBMCs. The subset denotes: CD45RA+ positively selected. CDR3 DNA sequence: TGCGCCAGCAGTGATCCGGGACAGGGGTCCTACGAGCAGTACTTC. Amino acids: CASSDPGQGSYEQYF.